This TCR beta chain emerged from a study of shared clonotypes between healthy human individuals. V was clipped by 3 bases and J by 0 bases, with 7 bases between them. Germline-derived CDR1 and CDR2 are SGDLS and YYNGEE. This CDR3 has 14 amino acids. Method: immunoSEQ multiplex PCR; TCRdb's copy keeps in-frame clones and lacks some. This sample has roughly 1,500,000 clones, with 98% found just once. The receptor comes from a man aged 30 to 45 in good health. The sequenced material came from naive CD4+ T cells sorted from blood. This sample's subset: CD45RA+ positively selected. This sequence joins TRBV9 and TRBJ1-3; D gene ambiguous. The CDR3 DNA reads as TGTGCCAGCAGCGACCTGAGCTCTGGAAACACCATATATTTT. This translates into CASSDLSSGNTIYF. The entire variable domain, with the rest obtained from reference TRBV9 and TRBJ1-3, is as follows: DSGVTQTPKHLITATGQRVTLRCSPRSGDLSVYWYQQSLDQGLQFLIQYYNGEERAKGNILERFSAQQFPDLHSELNLSSLELGDSALYFCASSDLSSGNTIYFGEGSWLTVV.